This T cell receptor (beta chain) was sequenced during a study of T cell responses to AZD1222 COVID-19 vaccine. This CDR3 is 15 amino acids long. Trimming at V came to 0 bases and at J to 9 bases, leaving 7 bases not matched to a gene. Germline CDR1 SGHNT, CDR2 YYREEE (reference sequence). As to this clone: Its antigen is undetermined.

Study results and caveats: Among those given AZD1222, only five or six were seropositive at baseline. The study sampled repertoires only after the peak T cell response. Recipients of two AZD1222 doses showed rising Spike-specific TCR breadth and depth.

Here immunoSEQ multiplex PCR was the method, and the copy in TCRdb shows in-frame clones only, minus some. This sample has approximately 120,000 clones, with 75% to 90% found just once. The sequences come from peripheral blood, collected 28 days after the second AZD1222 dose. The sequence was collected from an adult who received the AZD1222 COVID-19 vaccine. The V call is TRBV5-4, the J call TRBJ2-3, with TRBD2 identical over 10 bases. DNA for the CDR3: TGTGCCAGCAGCTTGGGAGCGGGGGGGCCTAAAACGCAGTATTTT. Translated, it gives CASSLGAGGPKTQYF. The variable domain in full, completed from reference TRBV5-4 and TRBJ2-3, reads ETGVTQSPTHLIKTRGQQVTLRCSSQSGHNTVSWYQQALGQGPQFIFQYYREEENGRGNFPPRFSGLQFPNYSSELNVNALELDDSALYLCASSLGAGGPKTQYFGPGTRLTVL.